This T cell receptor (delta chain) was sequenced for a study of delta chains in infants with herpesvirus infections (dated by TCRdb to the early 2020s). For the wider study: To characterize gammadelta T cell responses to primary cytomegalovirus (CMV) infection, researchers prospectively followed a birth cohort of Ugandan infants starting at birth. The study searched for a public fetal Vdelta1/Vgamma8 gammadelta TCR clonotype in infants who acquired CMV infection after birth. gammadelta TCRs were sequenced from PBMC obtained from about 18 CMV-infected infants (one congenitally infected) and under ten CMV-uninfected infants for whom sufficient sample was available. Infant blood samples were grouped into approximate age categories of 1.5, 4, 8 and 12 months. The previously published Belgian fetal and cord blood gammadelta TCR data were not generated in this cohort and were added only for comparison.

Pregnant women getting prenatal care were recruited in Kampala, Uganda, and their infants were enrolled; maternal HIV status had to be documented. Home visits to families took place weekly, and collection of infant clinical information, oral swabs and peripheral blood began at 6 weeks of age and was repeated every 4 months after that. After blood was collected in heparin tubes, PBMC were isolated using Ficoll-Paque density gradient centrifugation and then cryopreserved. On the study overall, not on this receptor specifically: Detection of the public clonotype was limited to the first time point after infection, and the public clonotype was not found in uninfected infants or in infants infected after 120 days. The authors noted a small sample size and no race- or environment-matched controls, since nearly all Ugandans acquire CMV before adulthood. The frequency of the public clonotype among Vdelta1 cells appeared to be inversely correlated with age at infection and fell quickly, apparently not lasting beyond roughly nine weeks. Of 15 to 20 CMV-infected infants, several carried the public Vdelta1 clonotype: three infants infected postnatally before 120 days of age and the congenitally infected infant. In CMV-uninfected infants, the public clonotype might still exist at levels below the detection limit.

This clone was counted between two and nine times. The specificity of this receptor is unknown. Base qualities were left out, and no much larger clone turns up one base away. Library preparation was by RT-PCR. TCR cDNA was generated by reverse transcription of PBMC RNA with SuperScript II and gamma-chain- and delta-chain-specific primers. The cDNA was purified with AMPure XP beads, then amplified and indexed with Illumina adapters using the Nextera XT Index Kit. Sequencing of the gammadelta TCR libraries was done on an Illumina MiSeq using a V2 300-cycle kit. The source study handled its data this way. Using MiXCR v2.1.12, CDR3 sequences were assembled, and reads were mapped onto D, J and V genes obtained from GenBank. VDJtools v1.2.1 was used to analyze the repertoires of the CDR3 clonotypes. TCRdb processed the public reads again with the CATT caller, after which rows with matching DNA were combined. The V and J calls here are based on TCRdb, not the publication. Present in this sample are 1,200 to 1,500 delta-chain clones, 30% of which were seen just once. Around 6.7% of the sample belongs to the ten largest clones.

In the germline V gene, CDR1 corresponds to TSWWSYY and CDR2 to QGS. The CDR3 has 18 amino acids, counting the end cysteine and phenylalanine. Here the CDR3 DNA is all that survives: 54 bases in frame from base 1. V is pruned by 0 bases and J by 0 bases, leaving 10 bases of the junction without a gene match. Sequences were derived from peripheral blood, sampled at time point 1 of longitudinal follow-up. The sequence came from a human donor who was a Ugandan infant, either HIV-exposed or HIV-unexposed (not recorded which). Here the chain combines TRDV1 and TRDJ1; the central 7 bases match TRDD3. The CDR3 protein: CALGELGAGGSYTDKLIF. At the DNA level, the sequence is TGTGCTCTTGGGGAACTAGGGGCTGGGGGCTCCTACACCGATAAACTCATCTTT.